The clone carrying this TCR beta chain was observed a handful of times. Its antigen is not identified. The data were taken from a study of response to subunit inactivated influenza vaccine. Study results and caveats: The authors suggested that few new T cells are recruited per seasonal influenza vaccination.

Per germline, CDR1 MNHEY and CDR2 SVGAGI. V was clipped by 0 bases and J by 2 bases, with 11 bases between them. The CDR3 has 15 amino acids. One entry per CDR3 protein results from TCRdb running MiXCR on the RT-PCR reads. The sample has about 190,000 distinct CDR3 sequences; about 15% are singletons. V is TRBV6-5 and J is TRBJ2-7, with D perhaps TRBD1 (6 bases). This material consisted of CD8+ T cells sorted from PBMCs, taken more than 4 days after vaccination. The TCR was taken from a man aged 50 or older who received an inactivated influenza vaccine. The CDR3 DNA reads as TGTGCCAGCAGTTACTCCCCGACAGGAACCTACGAGCAGTACTTC. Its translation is CASSYSPTGTYEQYF.